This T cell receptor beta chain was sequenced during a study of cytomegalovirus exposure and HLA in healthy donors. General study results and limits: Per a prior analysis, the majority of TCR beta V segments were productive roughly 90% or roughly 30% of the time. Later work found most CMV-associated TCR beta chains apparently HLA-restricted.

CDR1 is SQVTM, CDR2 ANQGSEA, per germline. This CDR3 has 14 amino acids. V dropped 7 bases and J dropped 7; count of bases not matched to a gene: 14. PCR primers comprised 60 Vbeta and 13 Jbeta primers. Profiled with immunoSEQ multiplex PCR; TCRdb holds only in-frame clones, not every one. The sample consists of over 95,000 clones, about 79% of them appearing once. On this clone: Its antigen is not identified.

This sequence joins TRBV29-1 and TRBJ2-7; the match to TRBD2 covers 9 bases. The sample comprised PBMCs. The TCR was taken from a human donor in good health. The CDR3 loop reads CSAVLLAGLGEQYF. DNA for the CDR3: TGCAGCGCCGTACTCCTAGCGGGACTTGGTGAGCAGTACTTC.